The following is a T cell receptor beta chain sequence with its context. What it binds is unknown. The data derive from a study of a mutant IDH1 vaccine in newly diagnosed glioma. Study as a whole: Vaccination began 4-6 weeks post radiotherapy alone, or with temozolomide cycles.

Only in-frame clones appear in the TCRdb table, and some are missing; sequencing was by immunoSEQ multiplex PCR. The table includes some 80,000 clones, 75% to 90% detected once. V gave up 5 bases and J gave up 0 bases, with 9 bases separating them. The CDR3 consists of 14 residues. The germline V gene encodes CDR1 SGHKS and CDR2 YYEKEE (reference sequence). Time point noted: week 23, last vaccination. The content of each vaccine dose was 300 ug of mutant IDH1 20-mer peptide, and topical imiquimod accompanied it. Astrocytomas that were new, WHO grade 3 or 4, IDH1-mutant and ATRX-lost were present in the donors. The study, taken as a whole, reports: Immune responses induced by vaccination arose in 93.3% of the patients.

The sequence was collected from a woman in her forties or fifties with glioma. Sequenced here: PBMCs, sampled from a glioma patient whose treatment included an IDH1 peptide vaccine. This rearrangement joins TRBV5-5 to TRBJ1-5, with D hard to call. The CDR3 DNA reads TGTGCCAGCAGAACAGATCTTAGCAATCAGCCCCAGCATTTT. This sequence encodes CASRTDLSNQPQHF.